The 13 T cell receptor beta chains given below trace back to one sample, sequenced in a study of OX40 agonist ivuxolimab in advanced cancers. The protocol was immunoSEQ multiplex PCR, while the TCRdb copy is restricted to in-frame clones and leaves out a portion. This sample has more than 60,000 clones; 86% occur once, and the top ten carry 0.85% to 1%. The starting material was CD4+ or CD8+ T cells sorted from blood, obtained in a trial of the OX40 agonist ivuxolimab. Receptor source: an adult with an advanced solid tumor such as melanoma, head and neck, liver or kidney cancer.

The chain recombines TRBV25-1 with TRBJ2-1; tentatively, D is TRBD1 (5 bases). CDR3 length equals 13 residues. V was shortened by 3 bases and J by 8 bases, with 11 bases between the two germline ends. Germline lookup yields CDR1 MGHDK and CDR2 SYGVNS. The CDR3 sequence is CASSEGLYDEQFF. For the CDR3, the DNA is TGTGCCAGCAGTGAGGGGCTTTACGATGAGCAGTTCTTC.

This rearrangement joins TRBV11-2 to TRBJ2-1; TRBD2 agrees at 14 bases. Trimming removed 5 bases from V and 7 bases from J; junction bases left unmatched: 13. The germline CDR1 and CDR2 sequences are SGHAT and FQNNGV. The CDR3 consists of 18 residues. The CDR3 region is CASSPKGLAGEHYNEQFF. CDR3 nucleotides: TGTGCCAGCAGCCCTAAGGGACTAGCGGGAGAACACTATAATGAGCAGTTCTTC.

The rearrangement uses TRBV19 and TRBJ1-1; D unresolved. The length of the CDR3 is 14 residues. V shed 3 bases and J shed 0 bases, with 8 bases lying between them. Germline CDR1 is LNHDA and CDR2 is SQIVND (reference sequence). The CDR3 sequence is CASSISTVNTEAFF. The CDR3 DNA reads as TGTGCCAGTAGTATTTCTACAGTGAACACTGAAGCTTTCTTT.

V gene TRBV9 combines with J gene TRBJ1-3; 10 bases are a match to TRBD1. Germline V gene sequence: CDR1 SGDLS, CDR2 YYNGEE. V was pared by 7 bases and J by 4 bases, with 5 bases of the junction left unmatched. The CDR3 runs 14 residues. CDR3 DNA sequence: TGTGCCAGCGGGACAGGGGCGTCCGGAAACACCATATATTTT. Its protein is CASGTGASGNTIYF.

The rearrangement joins TRBV4-1 to TRBJ2-7; 11 bases align to TRBD2. The CDR3 extends over 15 amino acids. With 7 bases clipped from V and 2 bases from J, the junction kept 7 bases outside the gene matches. The germline gives CDR1 MGHRA, CDR2 YSYEKL. CDR3 amino acids: CASNHIAGGAYEQYF. The CDR3 nucleotides are TGCGCCAGCAACCACATAGCGGGAGGGGCCTACGAGCAGTACTTC.

The chain couples TRBV5-1 to TRBJ2-4; TRBD2 is a possible D gene (5 bases). Germline CDR1 is SGHRS and CDR2 is YFSETQ. The ends were cut back, 2 bases at V and 1 base at J, with 13 bases in the middle. CDR3 length equals 16 residues. CDR3 amino acids: CASSFDSRGAKNIQYF. The CDR3 DNA sequence: TGCGCCAGCAGCTTTGACTCACGCGGGGCCAAAAACATTCAGTACTTC.

V gene TRBV5-4 combines with J gene TRBJ1-3; D is uncertain. The germline gives CDR1 SGHNT, CDR2 YYREEE (reference sequence). The CDR3 totals 14 residues. Trimming pared 0 bases from V and 0 bases from J, leaving 4 bases between. The DNA of the CDR3 is TGTGCCAGCAGCTTGGACAACTCTGGAAACACCATATATTTT. Its translation: CASSLDNSGNTIYF. Full variable domain (rest looked up from reference TRBV5-4 and TRBJ1-3): ETGVTQSPTHLIKTRGQQVTLRCSSQSGHNTVSWYQQALGQGPQFIFQYYREEENGRGNFPPRFSGLQFPNYSSELNVNALELDDSALYLCASSLDNSGNTIYFGEGSWLTVV.

The V call is TRBV18, the J call TRBJ2-1; D possibly matches TRBD1 or TRBD2 (7 bases each). The CDR3 has 16 amino acids. V lost 3 bases and J lost 4, with 16 bases in between. The germline V gene has CDR1 KGHSH and CDR2 LQKENI. CDR3 bases: TGTGCCAGCTCACCCCTAGGGGGCGGGAGTTACAATGAGCAGTTCTTC. It translates to CASSPLGGGSYNEQFF.

The chain employs TRBV28 and TRBJ1-1; 7 bases map to TRBD1. V gave up 9 bases and J gave up 7 bases; unmatched junction bases: 17. The length of the CDR3 is 15 residues. From germline, CDR1 is MDHEN and CDR2 SYDVKM. This chain's CDR3 is CASLPTGQLRDEAFF. For the CDR3, the DNA is TGTGCCAGTTTGCCGACGGGACAGTTGCGGGATGAAGCTTTCTTT. Combining the CDR3 with reference TRBV28 and TRBJ1-1 gives the whole variable domain DVKVTQSSRYLVKRTGEKVFLECVQDMDHENMFWYRQDPGLGLRLIYFSYDVKMKEKGDIPEGYSVSREKKERFSLILESASTNQTSMYLCASLPTGQLRDEAFFGQGTRLTVV.

This chain connects TRBV7-9 to TRBJ2-7; D might be TRBD1 (7 bases). The length of the CDR3 is 16 residues. The ends were cut back, 7 bases at V and 2 bases at J, with 21 bases in the middle. Germline loops: CDR1 SEHNR, CDR2 FQNEAQ (reference sequence). The CDR3 DNA reads as TGTGCCAGCACCCTACGGAGGGGGCTTATAACCTACGAGCAGTACTTC. Translated, it gives CASTLRRGLITYEQYF.

The V and J genes are TRBV2 and TRBJ1-6, with TRBD1 identical over 7 bases. Germline-derived CDR1 and CDR2 are SNHLY and FYNNEI. CDR3 size: 15 residues. With V trimmed by 3 bases and J by 6 bases, 5 bases remained unmatched. The CDR3 sequence: CASSERGQSNSPLHF. Here the CDR3 DNA reads TGTGCCAGCAGTGAGCGGGGACAGTCTAATTCACCCCTCCACTTT.

This clone has a single count. Other DNA sequences in this specimen translate into the identical CDR3. This chain joins TRBV10-3 and TRBJ2-5; 14 bases align to TRBD2. The CDR3 extends over 19 amino acids. Germline lookup yields CDR1 ENHRY and CDR2 SYGVKD. The CDR3 DNA reads as TGTGCTACCCAAGATCCTCTCGGGACTAGCGGGGGACTTCAAGAGACCCAGTACTTC. It specifies CATQDPLGTSGGLQETQYF.

The rearrangement uses TRBV7-9 and TRBJ2-7; D unresolved. The V gene's germline CDR1 is SEHNR and CDR2 FQNEAQ (reference sequence). V was trimmed by 5 bases and J by 7 bases, leaving 12 bases between them. There are 12 residues in the CDR3. CDR3 sequence: CASSPLLREQYF. Here the CDR3 DNA reads TGTGCCAGCAGCCCGCTGCTGAGAGAGCAGTACTTC.